The next 30 T cell receptor beta chains were all read from a single sample in a study of cytomegalovirus exposure and HLA in healthy donors. The assay was immunoSEQ multiplex PCR, and TCRdb's table has in-frame clones only and misses some. The repertoire holds about 350,000 clones, with about 90% as singletons. Sequences were obtained from PBMCs. The receptors were gathered from a woman aged 25 to 39 in good health and CMV-seropositive.

V gene TRBV4-2 combines with J gene TRBJ2-3; 7 bases map to TRBD2. Losses at the gene ends were 0 bases for V and 1 base for J; bases not matched to a gene: 4. CDR1 is LGHNA and CDR2 is YNFKEQ in the germline V gene. The CDR3 consists of 16 residues. The CDR3 region has the DNA TGTGCCAGCAGCCAAGACGGACTAGGAGGCACAGATACGCAGTATTTT. Translation gives CASSQDGLGGTDTQYF.

The chain is built from TRBV25-1 and TRBJ1-2, with TRBD1 as a possible D gene (6 bases). Germline-derived CDR1 and CDR2 are MGHDK and SYGVNS. Trimming removed 4 bases from V and 1 base from J, with 10 bases in between. CDR3 length: 14 residues. The CDR3 nucleotides are TGTGCCAGCAGTGGGACGGACAGTAACTATGGCTACACCTTC. This translates into CASSGTDSNYGYTF.

The genes are TRBV28 and TRBJ2-7, with D possibly matching TRBD1 (6 bases). The germline CDR1 and CDR2 sequences are MDHEN and SYDVKM. The CDR3 covers 15 residues. The V and J ends lost 1 base and 1 base respectively, with 11 bases between them. The CDR3 reads CASSLSGTLSYEQYF. CDR3 sequence (DNA): TGTGCCAGCAGTTTATCCGGGACATTGTCCTACGAGCAGTACTTC.

There are a few counts of this clone. The rearrangement links TRBV5-1 to TRBJ1-4, with D possibly TRBD1 on 5 matching bases. CDR1 and CDR2 (germline): SGHRS, YFSETQ. The ends were cut back, 7 bases at V and 4 bases at J, with 11 bases in the middle. CDR3 length equals 13 residues. The CDR3 DNA reads as TGCGCCAGCGGGGCAGTGAATAATGAAAAACTGTTTTTT. Its translation is CASGAVNNEKLFF.

The V and J genes are TRBV7-9 and TRBJ1-5, with D possibly TRBD1 on 5 matching bases. Germline V CDR1 and CDR2: SEHNR, FQNEAQ (reference sequence). The germline V and J ends were trimmed by 0 bases and 10 bases, with 10 bases remaining between them. The CDR3 runs 13 residues. CDR3 sequence (DNA): TGTGCCAGCAGCTTAGCCGATCGGACACCCCAGCATTTT. Translation gives CASSLADRTPQHF.

The chain joins TRBV6-5 to TRBJ2-3; maybe TRBD2 (6 bases). The CDR3 is made up of 16 amino acids. Trimming left V 2 bases short and J 4 bases short, with 16 bases between. Per germline, CDR1 MNHEY and CDR2 SVGAGI. CDR3 region: CASSYVGLPFADTQYF. As DNA, the CDR3 is TGTGCCAGCAGTTACGTGGGACTGCCTTTCGCAGATACGCAGTATTTT.

V is TRBV5-6 and J is TRBJ1-4, with TRBD1 as a possible D gene (6 bases). The CDR3 covers 13 residues. The ends were cut back, 5 bases at V and 6 bases at J, with 11 bases in the middle. The germline V gene has CDR1 SGHDT and CDR2 YYEEEE. The CDR3 coding sequence is TGTGCCAGCAGTCGAAGGACAGATGAAAAACTGTTTTTT. It codes for CASSRRTDEKLFF.

This clone was seen a few times. This rearrangement joins TRBV6-6 to TRBJ1-3; D is uncertain. V was pared by 2 bases and J by 6 bases, with 2 bases between. The CDR3 totals 11 residues. The germline V gene has CDR1 MNHNY and CDR2 SVGAGI (reference sequence). CDR3 sequence: CASSYENTIYF. CDR3 DNA: TGTGCCAGCAGTTACGAAAACACCATATATTTT.

This clone was observed a few times. The chain combines TRBV29-1 with TRBJ1-6; no clear D. Germline V gene sequence: CDR1 SQVTM, CDR2 ANQGSEA. Trimming pared 4 bases from V and 3 bases from J, leaving 7 bases between. The CDR3 is 13 residues long. CDR3 region: CSVGDGYNSPLHF. The CDR3 bases are TGCAGCGTTGGCGACGGCTATAATTCACCCCTCCACTTT.

The CDR3: CASSQGGPATEAFF. The DNA for the CDR3 is TGTGCCAGCAGTCAAGGGGGCCCCGCCACTGAAGCTTTCTTT. The gene calls are TRBV28 and TRBJ1-1; 7 nucleotides match TRBD1. V shed 5 bases and J 4 bases; nucleotides not matched to a gene: 7. The CDR3 has 14 residues. The V gene's germline CDR1 is MDHEN and CDR2 SYDVKM.

The V call is TRBV19, the J call TRBJ2-7; either TRBD1 or TRBD2 may fit D (5 bases each). Germline CDR1 reads LNHDA; CDR2 reads SQIVND (reference sequence). This CDR3 has 17 residues. Trimming left V 6 bases short and J 0 bases short, with 21 bases between. CDR3 in DNA: TGTGCCAGTAGCCCCTATAGGGGACGGGGAAGCTCCTACGAGCAGTACTTC. Residues: CASSPYRGRGSSYEQYF.

The chain recombines TRBV28 with TRBJ1-1; 9 bases match TRBD1. Germline V CDR1 and CDR2: MDHEN, SYDVKM. The length of the CDR3 is 15 residues. V lost 6 bases, J lost 4 bases, and 9 bases stayed unmatched. The CDR3 here is CASRSTRDRATEAFF. The CDR3 DNA reads TGTGCCAGCAGATCTACACGGGACAGGGCCACTGAAGCTTTCTTT.

The genes are TRBV2 and TRBJ1-1; 11 bases are shared with TRBD1. The germline CDR1 and CDR2 sequences are SNHLY and FYNNEI. Trimming took 8 bases from V and 1 from J; bases not matched to a gene: 3. CDR3 size: 14 residues. In DNA form, the CDR3 reads TGTGCCAGCGGACAGGGGGCGAGGAACACTGAAGCTTTCTTT. As protein: CASGQGARNTEAFF.

This clone was counted a single time. The genes are TRBV27 and TRBJ2-6; D may be TRBD2 (5 bases). The CDR3 runs to 20 residues. Germline V lookup: CDR1 MNHEY, CDR2 SMNVEV (reference sequence). Trimming removed 4 bases at V and 1 base at J, with 23 bases between. The CDR3 sequence: CASSSFGMRALTSGANVLTF. CDR3 DNA sequence: TGTGCCAGCAGTTCATTCGGGATGAGGGCACTTACTTCTGGGGCCAACGTCCTGACTTTC. The full variable domain, in which reference TRBV27 and TRBJ2-6 provide the parts outside the CDR3, is EAQVTQNPRYLITVTGKKLTVTCSQNMNHEYMSWYRQDPGLGLRQIYYSMNVEVTDKGDVPEGYKVSRKEKRNFPLILESPSPNQTSLYFCASSSFGMRALTSGANVLTFGAGSRLTVL.

This clone has only a few counts. The gene calls are TRBV18 and TRBJ1-4; weak D call: TRBD1 (6 bases). With 6 bases removed from V and 8 bases from J, the gap between germline ends came to 19 bases. The CDR3 sequence is 15 residues long. Germline V lookup: CDR1 KGHSH, CDR2 LQKENI. CDR3 loop: CASSPTPGQTEKLFF. The CDR3 bases are TGTGCCAGCTCCCCCACCCCTGGACAGACAGAAAAACTGTTTTTT.

The CDR3 bases are TGTGCCAGCAGACTGAGACAGGGGGGCGAGCAGTACTTC. This codes for CASRLRQGGEQYF. The rearrangement links TRBV5-6 to TRBJ2-7; 9 bases match TRBD1. After removal of 5 bases from V and 6 bases from J, the junction contained 6 bases not matched to a gene. CDR1 is SGHDT and CDR2 is YYEEEE in the germline V gene. CDR3 size: 13 residues.

The chain links TRBV7-8 to TRBJ1-1; no clear D. Trimming left V 6 bases short and J 1 base short, with 18 bases between. The CDR3 totals 16 residues. CDR1 and CDR2 (germline): SGHVS, FQNEAQ. This chain's CDR3 is CASRTEVWRKNTEAFF. The CDR3 DNA reads TGTGCCAGCAGAACCGAGGTATGGAGGAAGAACACTGAAGCTTTCTTT.

The chain couples TRBV4-2 to TRBJ2-7; the match to TRBD1 covers 11 bases. The CDR3 spans 19 residues. Germline V lookup: CDR1 LGHNA, CDR2 YNFKEQ. The trim removed 1 base at V and 1 base at J, leaving 12 bases unmatched. For the CDR3, the DNA is TGTGCCAGCAGCCAAGGCGAACCGGGGACAGGGGGAGTTTCCTACGAGCAGTACTTC. Translation: CASSQGEPGTGGVSYEQYF.

This clone has just a few counts. The chain employs TRBV6-1 and TRBJ2-1, with D perhaps matching TRBD1 (5 bases). Germline CDR1 and CDR2: MNHNS and SASEGT. Trimming left V 6 bases short and J 2 bases short, with 11 bases between. The CDR3 extends over 14 amino acids. CDR3 loop: CASRDKTAYNEQFF. In DNA form, the CDR3 reads TGTGCCAGCAGGGATAAGACAGCCTACAATGAGCAGTTCTTC.

The chain couples TRBV4-1 to TRBJ1-5; a weak D match, TRBD1 (5 bases). This CDR3 is built from 17 residues. Per the germline V gene, CDR1 is MGHRA and CDR2 is YSYEKL. V lost 1 base and J lost 0, with 13 bases in between. The CDR3 nucleotides read TGCGCCAGCAGCCAAGGTGGGGCAGCTGATAGCAATCAGCCCCAGCATTTT. Residues: CASSQGGAADSNQPQHF.

The J gene is TRBJ2-5, the V gene TRBV19; D call uncertain. Trimming took 2 bases from V and 5 from J, leaving 3 bases between them. Germline-derived CDR1 and CDR2 are LNHDA and SQIVND (reference sequence). This CDR3 has 11 amino acids. In DNA, the CDR3 is TGTGCCAGTAGTATAAGTGAGACCCAGTACTTC. As protein: CASSISETQYF. The variable domain in full, with the rest retrieved from reference TRBV19 and TRBJ2-5, is DGGITQSPKYLFRKEGQNVTLSCEQNLNHDAMYWYRQDPGQGLRLIYYSQIVNDFQKGDIAEGYSVSREKKESFPLTVTSAQKNPTAFYLCASSISETQYFGPGTRLLVL.

J is TRBJ2-1 and V is TRBV5-1, with D possibly TRBD2 on 6 matching bases. Trimming left V 2 bases short and J 7 bases short, with 7 bases between. In germline, CDR1 is SGHRS, CDR2 YFSETQ. The CDR3 contains 12 residues. CDR3 sequence: CASSFGGNEQFF. For the CDR3, the DNA is TGCGCCAGCAGCTTTGGGGGGAATGAGCAGTTCTTC.

V is TRBV28 and J is TRBJ2-7; D gene uncertain. This CDR3 spans 13 amino acids. Per germline, CDR1 MDHEN and CDR2 SYDVKM. V lost 5 bases and J 0 bases, leaving 8 bases between the germline ends. The CDR3 region has the DNA TGTGCCAGCAGTGTACCTAACTCCTACGAGCAGTACTTC. This translates into CASSVPNSYEQYF.

The chain has TRBV4-1 and TRBJ1-1; 8 nucleotides align to TRBD1. The CDR3 contains 12 residues. Germline-derived CDR1 and CDR2 are MGHRA and YSYEKL. V lost 3 bases and J lost 9; bases outside the gene matches: 3. The CDR3 DNA sequence: TGCGCCAGCAGCCACCGGACAGGGAAAGCTTTCTTT. It yields the protein CASSHRTGKAFF.

This sequence joins TRBV6-1 and TRBJ2-4, with 10 bases that match TRBD2. Unmatched junction bases numbered 7, after V lost 5 bases and J lost 6 bases. The CDR3 runs 15 residues. In germline, CDR1 is MNHNS, CDR2 SASEGT. CDR3 in amino acids: CASSHTRTSGNIQYF. The CDR3 region has the DNA TGTGCCAGCAGTCATACAAGGACTAGCGGAAACATTCAGTACTTC.

This chain uses TRBV4-1 with TRBJ1-3; 8 bases agree with TRBD1. The length of the CDR3 is 16 residues. Losses at the gene ends were 2 bases for V and 3 bases for J; bases not matched to a gene: 6. From germline, CDR1 is MGHRA and CDR2 YSYEKL. The CDR3 coding sequence is TGCGCCAGCAGCCAATTGACAGGGGTTGTTGGAAACACCATATATTTT. It yields the protein CASSQLTGVVGNTIYF.

V and J are TRBV27 and TRBJ2-1, with 7 bases matching TRBD1. V trimming: 5 bases; J trimming: 0 bases; junction bases outside the gene matches: 4. This CDR3 has 15 residues. Germline CDR1 MNHEY, CDR2 SMNVEV (reference sequence). The DNA for the CDR3 is TGTGCCAGCAGTGGGGACAGAGCCTCCTACAATGAGCAGTTCTTC. It codes for CASSGDRASYNEQFF.

This rearrangement joins TRBV4-2 to TRBJ2-7; 9 nucleotides align to TRBD1. The CDR3 is made up of 14 amino acids. J was trimmed by 6 bases and V by 4 bases; bases with no gene match: 7. The V gene's germline CDR1 is LGHNA and CDR2 YNFKEQ. The CDR3 region has the DNA TGTGCCAGCAGCCGACCGGGACAGGGAGCCGAGCAGTACTTC. This sequence encodes CASSRPGQGAEQYF.

The J gene is TRBJ2-5, the V gene TRBV11-2; D remains ambiguous. CDR1 and CDR2 (germline): SGHAT, FQNNGV. V gave up 4 bases and J gave up 4 bases, with 16 bases separating them. The CDR3 loop spans 15 amino acids. CDR3 bases: TGTGCCAGCAGCTCCCAGCGAGGAAGGCTAGAGACCCAGTACTTC. Its protein is CASSSQRGRLETQYF.

In this sample, this clone turned up once. The chain joins TRBV30 to TRBJ2-7, with 7 bases matching TRBD2. This CDR3 spans 14 amino acids. V dropped 2 bases and J dropped 4; count of bases not matched to a gene: 8. CDR1 is GTSNPN, CDR2 SVGIG, per germline (reference sequence). The chain's CDR3 is CAWSWSGKGYEQYF. DNA of the CDR3: TGTGCCTGGAGTTGGAGCGGGAAAGGATACGAGCAGTACTTC.